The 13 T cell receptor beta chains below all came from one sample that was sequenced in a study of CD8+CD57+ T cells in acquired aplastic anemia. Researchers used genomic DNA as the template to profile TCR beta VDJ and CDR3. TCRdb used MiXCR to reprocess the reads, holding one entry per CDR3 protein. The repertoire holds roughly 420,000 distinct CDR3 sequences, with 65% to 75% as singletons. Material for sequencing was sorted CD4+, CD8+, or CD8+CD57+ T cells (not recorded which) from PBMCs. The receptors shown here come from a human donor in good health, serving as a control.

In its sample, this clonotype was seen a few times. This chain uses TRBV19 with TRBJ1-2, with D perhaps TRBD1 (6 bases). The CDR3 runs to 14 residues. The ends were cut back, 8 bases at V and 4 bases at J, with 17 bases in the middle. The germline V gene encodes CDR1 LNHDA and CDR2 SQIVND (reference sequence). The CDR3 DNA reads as TGTGCCAGTTCCATTGACAGGACAATCTATGGCTACACCTTC. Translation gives CASSIDRTIYGYTF. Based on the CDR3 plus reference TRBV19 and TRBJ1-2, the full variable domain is DGGITQSPKYLFRKEGQNVTLSCEQNLNHDAMYWYRQDPGQGLRLIYYSQIVNDFQKGDIAEGYSVSREKKESFPLTVTSAQKNPTAFYLCASSIDRTIYGYTFGSGTRLTVV.

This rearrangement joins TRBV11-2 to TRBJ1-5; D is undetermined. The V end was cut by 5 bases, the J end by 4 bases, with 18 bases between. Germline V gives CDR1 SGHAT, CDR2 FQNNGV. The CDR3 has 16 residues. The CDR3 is CASSSLPEIPNQPQHF. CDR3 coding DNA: TGTGCCAGCAGCAGTCTCCCCGAAATTCCGAATCAGCCCCAGCATTTT.

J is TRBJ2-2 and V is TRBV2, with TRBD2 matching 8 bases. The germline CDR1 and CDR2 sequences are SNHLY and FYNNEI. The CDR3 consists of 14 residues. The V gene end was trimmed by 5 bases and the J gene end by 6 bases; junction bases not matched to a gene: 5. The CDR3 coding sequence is TGTGCCAGCAGTACTAGCGGTGGGTCCGGGGAGCTGTTTTTT. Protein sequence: CASSTSGGSGELFF.

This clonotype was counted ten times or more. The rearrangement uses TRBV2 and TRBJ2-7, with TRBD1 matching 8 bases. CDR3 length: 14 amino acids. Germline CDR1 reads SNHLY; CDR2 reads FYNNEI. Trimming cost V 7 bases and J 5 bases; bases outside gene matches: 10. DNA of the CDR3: TGTGCCAGCATAGGGGACAGGACCGGTGACGAGCAGTACTTC. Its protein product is CASIGDRTGDEQYF.

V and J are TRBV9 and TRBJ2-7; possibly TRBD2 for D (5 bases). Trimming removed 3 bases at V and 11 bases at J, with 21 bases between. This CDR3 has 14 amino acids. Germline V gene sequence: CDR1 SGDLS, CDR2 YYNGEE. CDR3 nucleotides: TGTGCCAGCAGCGATGGACGAGCGGCGGTCACGAAGTACTTC. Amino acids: CASSDGRAAVTKYF.

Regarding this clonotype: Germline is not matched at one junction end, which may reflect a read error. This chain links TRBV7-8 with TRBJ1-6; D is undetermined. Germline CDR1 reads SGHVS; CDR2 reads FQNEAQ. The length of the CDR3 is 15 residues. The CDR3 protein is CASSVARRYNTHLHF. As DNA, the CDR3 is TGTGCCAGCAGCGTAGCCCGGAGGTATAATACGCACCTCCACTTT.

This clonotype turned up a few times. The DNA for the CDR3 is TGTGCCAGCAGTTACGCCCCAGGGTTTTTTCAGCCCCAGCATTTT. The encoded protein is CASSYAPGFFQPQHF. The V gene is TRBV6-1, the J gene TRBJ1-5, with D possibly matching TRBD1 (5 bases). The V end lost 5 bases, the J end lost 6 bases, and 17 bases lay between the germline ends. The CDR3 is 15 residues long. Germline CDR1 and CDR2: MNHNS and SASEGT.

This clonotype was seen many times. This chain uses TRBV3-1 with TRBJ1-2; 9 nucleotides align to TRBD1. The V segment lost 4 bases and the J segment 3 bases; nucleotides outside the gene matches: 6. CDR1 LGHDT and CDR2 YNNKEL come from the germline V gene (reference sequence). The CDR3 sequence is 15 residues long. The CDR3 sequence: CASSPTTGGDYGYTF. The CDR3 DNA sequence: TGTGCCAGCAGCCCTACGACAGGGGGTGACTATGGCTACACCTTC.

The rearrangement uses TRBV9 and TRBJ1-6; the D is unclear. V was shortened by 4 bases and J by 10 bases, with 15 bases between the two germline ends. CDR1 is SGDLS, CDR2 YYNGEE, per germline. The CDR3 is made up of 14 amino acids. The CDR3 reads CASSQEEGESPLHF. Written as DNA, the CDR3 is TGTGCCAGCAGCCAAGAGGAGGGCGAGTCACCCCTCCACTTT.

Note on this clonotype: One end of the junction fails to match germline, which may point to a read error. CDR3 sequence: CASSEDVGLTNNEQFF. DNA of the CDR3: TGTGCCAGCAGCGAAGACGTTGGCCTCACGAACAATGAGCAGTTCTTC. V and J are TRBV5-1 and TRBJ2-1; the D is unclear. CDR3 length equals 16 residues. The germline V gene encodes CDR1 SGHRS and CDR2 YFSETQ.

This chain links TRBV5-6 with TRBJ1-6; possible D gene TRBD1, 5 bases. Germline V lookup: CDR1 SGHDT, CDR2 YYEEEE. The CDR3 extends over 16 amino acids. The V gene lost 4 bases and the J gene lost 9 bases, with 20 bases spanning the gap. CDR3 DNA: TGTGCCAGCAGCCTAATAGAGGGAGGGGAGGGTTCACCCCTCCACTTT. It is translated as CASSLIEGGEGSPLHF.

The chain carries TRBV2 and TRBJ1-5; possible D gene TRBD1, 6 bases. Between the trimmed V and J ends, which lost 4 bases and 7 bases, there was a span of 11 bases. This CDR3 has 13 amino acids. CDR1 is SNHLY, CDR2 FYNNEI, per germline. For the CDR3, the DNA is TGTGCCAGCAGTGGCACAGGGTTACAGCCCCAGCATTTT. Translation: CASSGTGLQPQHF.

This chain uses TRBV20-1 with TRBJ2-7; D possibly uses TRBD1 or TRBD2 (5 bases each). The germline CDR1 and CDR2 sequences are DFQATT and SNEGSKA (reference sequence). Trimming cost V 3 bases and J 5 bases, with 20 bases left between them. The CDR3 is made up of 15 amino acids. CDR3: CSARGPNPKSDEQYF. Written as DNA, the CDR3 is TGCAGTGCTAGGGGACCGAACCCCAAATCCGACGAGCAGTACTTC.